The 11 T cell receptor beta chains presented below share a single source sample, sequenced in a study of T cell responses to AZD1222 COVID-19 vaccine. The repertoire was sequenced with immunoSEQ multiplex PCR; TCRdb's copy has only in-frame clones and lacks some. The sample gives 70,000 or so clones, 83% of which show up once; approximately 23% is in the top ten. Sequenced material: peripheral blood, taken 28 days after the second AZD1222 dose. The receptor source for this set is an adult who received the AZD1222 COVID-19 vaccine.

The CDR3 region has the DNA TGTGCCAGCAGTGGGGGGACAGGGGGCGGCAACTATGGCTACACCTTC. Its translation: CASSGGTGGGNYGYTF. The gene calls are TRBV6-1 and TRBJ1-2; 12 bases are a match to TRBD1. Germline loops: CDR1 MNHNS, CDR2 SASEGT. This CDR3 is 16 amino acids long. The V and J ends lost 4 bases and 2 bases, in that order; junction bases with no gene match: 5.

The chain combines TRBV7-8 with TRBJ2-3; possibly TRBD2 for D (5 bases). V was cut by 6 bases and J by 9 bases, with 22 bases left in between. The V gene's germline CDR1 is SGHVS and CDR2 FQNEAQ. CDR3 size: 15 residues. For the CDR3, the DNA is TGTGCCAGCAGTCCAACCCCCTACGAGCGGAGCACGCAGTATTTT. It yields the protein CASSPTPYERSTQYF.

V is TRBV12-3 or TRBV12-4 and J is TRBJ2-3; D gene uncertain. This CDR3 contains 12 residues. V shed 6 bases and J shed 5 bases, with 9 bases lying between them. This chain's CDR3 is CASRKIGDTQYF. CDR3 bases: TGTGCCAGCAGGAAAATTGGAGATACGCAGTATTTT.

V gene TRBV19 combines with J gene TRBJ1-1; D not resolved. The CDR3 has 13 amino acids. Germline lookup yields CDR1 LNHDA and CDR2 SQIVND (reference sequence). The V gene lost 1 base and the J gene lost 2 bases, with 5 bases spanning the gap. CDR3 sequence: CASSIGDNTEAFF. The DNA of the CDR3 is TGTGCCAGTAGTATAGGGGATAACACTGAAGCTTTCTTT.

The chain is built from TRBV10-3 and TRBJ1-1; the match to TRBD1 covers 7 bases. The trim removed 6 bases at V and 3 bases at J, leaving 1 base unmatched. The CDR3 sequence is 12 residues long. Germline V gene sequence: CDR1 ENHRY, CDR2 SYGVKD. This chain's CDR3 is CAIRGTDTEAFF. The CDR3 DNA follows: TGTGCCATCAGGGGGACAGACACTGAAGCTTTCTTT.

The chain recombines TRBV7-2 with TRBJ2-1; D not resolved. Trimming took off 6 bases at V and 8 bases at J, with 8 bases between the two ends. Germline CDR1 is SGHTA and CDR2 is FQGNSA. This CDR3 is 11 amino acids long. The DNA for the CDR3 is TGTGCCAGCAGAAGTTCCCATGAGCAGTTCTTC. Translated: CASRSSHEQFF. The full variable domain, completed using reference TRBV7-2 and TRBJ2-1, is GAGVSQSPSNKVTEKGKDVELRCDPISGHTALYWYRQSLGQGLEFLIYFQGNSAPDKSGLPSDRFSAERTGGSVSTLTIQRTQQEDSAVYLCASRSSHEQFFGPGTRLTVL.

This clone was seen a handful of times. The gene calls are TRBV18 and TRBJ2-2; D gene unclear. CDR1 is KGHSH and CDR2 is LQKENI in the germline V gene. The CDR3 has 12 residues. Trimming took 3 bases from V and 8 from J, leaving 7 bases between them. The CDR3 sequence is CASSPGSGELFF. The CDR3 DNA reads as TGTGCCAGCTCACCTGGTAGTGGGGAGCTGTTTTTT.

The chain links TRBV5-1 to TRBJ2-2; 8 bases map to TRBD2. CDR3 size: 18 residues. Germline V CDR1 and CDR2: SGHRS, YFSETQ. Trimming took 0 bases from V and 3 from J; bases not matched to a gene: 10. The CDR3 spells CASSLGRLREAHTGELFF. The CDR3 DNA sequence: TGCGCCAGCAGCTTGGGCCGTTTGCGGGAGGCCCACACCGGGGAGCTGTTTTTT. The entire variable domain, with the rest obtained from reference TRBV5-1 and TRBJ2-2, is as follows: KAGVTQTPRYLIKTRGQQVTLSCSPISGHRSVSWYQQTPGQGLQFLFEYFSETQRNKGNFPGRFSGRQFSNSRSEMNVSTLELGDSALYLCASSLGRLREAHTGELFFGEGSRLTVL.

In this sample, this clone turned up once. The CDR3 sequence: CASSQAETRRDNEQFF. The DNA for the CDR3 is TGTGCCAGCAGCCAAGCCGAGACTAGGAGGGACAATGAGCAGTTCTTC. The chain employs TRBV4-2 and TRBJ2-1; D is perhaps TRBD2 (6 bases). The ends were cut back, 1 base at V and 5 bases at J, with 15 bases in the middle. The CDR3 extends over 16 amino acids. Germline CDR1 reads LGHNA; CDR2 reads YNFKEQ.

V usage is TRBV10-3 and J usage is TRBJ1-6, with TRBD1 identical over 7 bases. There are 15 residues in the CDR3. Germline V gene sequence: CDR1 ENHRY, CDR2 SYGVKD. V dropped 6 bases and J dropped 1; count of bases not matched to a gene: 3. The DNA for the CDR3 is TGTGCCATCAGAGACAGGGAATCCTATAATTCACCCCTCCACTTT. Its translation is CAIRDRESYNSPLHF.

Concerning this clone itself: Other nucleotide sequences from this sample produce the same CDR3. The chain combines TRBV30 with TRBJ1-5, with D unresolved. CDR1 is GTSNPN, CDR2 SVGIG, per germline (reference sequence). V shed 2 bases and J shed 0 bases, with 5 bases lying between them. CDR3 length equals 13 residues. CDR3 in amino acids: CAWSRDSNQPQHF. In DNA, the CDR3 is TGTGCCTGGAGTAGGGATAGCAATCAGCCCCAGCATTTT.